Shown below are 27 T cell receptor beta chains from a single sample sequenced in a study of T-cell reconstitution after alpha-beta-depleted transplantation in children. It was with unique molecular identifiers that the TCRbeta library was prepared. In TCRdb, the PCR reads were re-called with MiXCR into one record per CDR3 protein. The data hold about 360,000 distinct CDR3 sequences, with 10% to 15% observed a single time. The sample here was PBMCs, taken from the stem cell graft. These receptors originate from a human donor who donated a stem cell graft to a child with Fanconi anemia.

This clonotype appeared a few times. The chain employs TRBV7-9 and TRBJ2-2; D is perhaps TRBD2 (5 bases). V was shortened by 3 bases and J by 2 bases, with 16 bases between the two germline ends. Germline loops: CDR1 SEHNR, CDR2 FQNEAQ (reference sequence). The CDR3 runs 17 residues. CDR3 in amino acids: CASSLIRASLNTGELFF. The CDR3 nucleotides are TGTGCCAGCAGCTTGATTCGGGCTAGCCTTAACACCGGGGAGCTGTTTTTT.

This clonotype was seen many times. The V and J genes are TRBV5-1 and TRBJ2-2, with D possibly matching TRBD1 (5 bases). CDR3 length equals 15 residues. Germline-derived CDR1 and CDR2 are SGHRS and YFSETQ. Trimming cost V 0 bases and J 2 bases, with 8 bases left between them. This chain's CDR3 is CASSLGRVNTGELFF. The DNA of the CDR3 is TGCGCCAGCAGCTTGGGCAGGGTTAACACCGGGGAGCTGTTTTTT.

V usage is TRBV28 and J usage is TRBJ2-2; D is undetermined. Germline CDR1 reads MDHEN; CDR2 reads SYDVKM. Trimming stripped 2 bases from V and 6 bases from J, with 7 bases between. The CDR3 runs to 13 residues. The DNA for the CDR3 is TGTGCCAGCAGTTTAGGCGCCCCCGGGGAGCTGTTTTTT. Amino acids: CASSLGAPGELFF. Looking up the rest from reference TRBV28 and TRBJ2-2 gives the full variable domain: DVKVTQSSRYLVKRTGEKVFLECVQDMDHENMFWYRQDPGLGLRLIYFSYDVKMKEKGDIPEGYSVSREKKERFSLILESASTNQTSMYLCASSLGAPGELFFGEGSRLTVL.

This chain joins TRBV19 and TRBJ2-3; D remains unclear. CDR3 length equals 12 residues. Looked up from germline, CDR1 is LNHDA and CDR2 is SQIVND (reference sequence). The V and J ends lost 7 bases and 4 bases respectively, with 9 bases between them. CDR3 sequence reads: CASNLSPDTQYF. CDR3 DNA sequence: TGTGCCAGTAATCTATCTCCAGATACGCAGTATTTT.

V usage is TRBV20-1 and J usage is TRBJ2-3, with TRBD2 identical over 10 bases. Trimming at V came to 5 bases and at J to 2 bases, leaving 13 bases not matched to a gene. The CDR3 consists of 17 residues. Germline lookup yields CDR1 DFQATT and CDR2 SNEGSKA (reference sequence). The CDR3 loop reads CSAAPALAGADTDTQYF. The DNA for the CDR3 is TGCAGTGCTGCCCCAGCCCTAGCGGGGGCCGACACAGATACGCAGTATTTT.

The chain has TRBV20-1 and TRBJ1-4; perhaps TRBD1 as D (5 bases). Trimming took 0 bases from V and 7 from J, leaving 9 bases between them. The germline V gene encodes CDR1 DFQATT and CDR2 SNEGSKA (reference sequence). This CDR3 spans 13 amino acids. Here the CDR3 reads CSARDQGSEKLFF. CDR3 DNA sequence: TGCAGTGCTAGAGATCAGGGTTCTGAAAAACTGTTTTTT.

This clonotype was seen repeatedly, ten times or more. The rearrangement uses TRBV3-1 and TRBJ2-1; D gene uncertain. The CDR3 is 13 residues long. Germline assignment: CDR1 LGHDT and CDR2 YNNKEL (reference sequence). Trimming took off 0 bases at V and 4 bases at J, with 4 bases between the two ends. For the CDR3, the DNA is TGTGCCAGCAGCCAAGACCCATACAATGAGCAGTTCTTC. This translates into CASSQDPYNEQFF.

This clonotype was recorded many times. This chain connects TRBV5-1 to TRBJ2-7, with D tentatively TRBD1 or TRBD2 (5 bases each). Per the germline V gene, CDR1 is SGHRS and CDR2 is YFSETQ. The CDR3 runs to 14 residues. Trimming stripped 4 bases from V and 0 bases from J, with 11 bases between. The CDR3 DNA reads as TGCGCCAGCAGCATCCGGGACGCCTCCTACGAGCAGTACTTC. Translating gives CASSIRDASYEQYF.

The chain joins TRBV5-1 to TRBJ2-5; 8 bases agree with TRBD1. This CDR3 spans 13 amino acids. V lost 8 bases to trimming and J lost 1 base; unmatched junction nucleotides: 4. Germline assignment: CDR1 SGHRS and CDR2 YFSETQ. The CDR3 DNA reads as TGCGCCAGTGGACAGGGAGCCCAAGAGACCCAGTACTTC. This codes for CASGQGAQETQYF. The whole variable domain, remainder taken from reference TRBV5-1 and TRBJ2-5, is KAGVTQTPRYLIKTRGQQVTLSCSPISGHRSVSWYQQTPGQGLQFLFEYFSETQRNKGNFPGRFSGRQFSNSRSEMNVSTLELGDSALYLCASGQGAQETQYFGPGTRLLVL.

This chain's CDR3 is CAISRVQGSYEQYF. The CDR3 nucleotides read TGTGCCATCTCGAGGGTACAGGGGTCCTACGAGCAGTACTTC. The V call is TRBV6-1, the J call TRBJ2-7; the match to TRBD1 covers 7 bases. Germline values: CDR1 MNHNS, CDR2 SASEGT. The length of the CDR3 is 14 residues. The V and J ends lost 10 bases and 1 base, in that order; junction bases with no gene match: 10.

CDR3 DNA: TGCAGTGCTCAGGACAGGGGGCAGGGTGAAGCTTTCTTT. Protein: CSAQDRGQGEAFF. J is TRBJ1-1 and V is TRBV20-1; TRBD1 aligns across 11 bases. CDR3 length equals 13 residues. The V segment lost 5 bases and the J segment 7 bases; nucleotides outside the gene matches: 6. From germline, CDR1 is DFQATT and CDR2 SNEGSKA (reference sequence).

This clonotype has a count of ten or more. The CDR3 protein is CATILSRDRGSTNEKLFF. CDR3 nucleotide sequence: TGTGCCACCATCTTGAGCCGGGACAGGGGCTCGACAAATGAAAAACTGTTTTTT. The chain is built from TRBV15 and TRBJ1-4, with 10 positions matching TRBD1. After removal of 7 bases from V and 5 bases from J, the junction contained 16 bases not matched to a gene. The germline CDR1 and CDR2 sequences are LNHNV and YYDKDF (reference sequence). The CDR3 sequence is 18 residues long.

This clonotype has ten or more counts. CDR3 loop: CASSRENTDTQYF. The CDR3 nucleotides are TGTGCCAGCAGCCGGGAGAACACAGATACGCAGTATTTT. The chain has TRBV12-3 or TRBV12-4 and TRBJ2-3; weak D call: TRBD2 (6 bases). Between the trimmed V and J ends, which lost 6 bases and 2 bases, there was a span of 9 bases. CDR3 length: 13 amino acids.

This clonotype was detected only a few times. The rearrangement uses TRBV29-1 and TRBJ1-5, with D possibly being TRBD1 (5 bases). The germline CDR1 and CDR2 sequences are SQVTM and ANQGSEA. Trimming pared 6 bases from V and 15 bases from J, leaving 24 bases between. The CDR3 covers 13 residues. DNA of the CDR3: TGCAGCGTCCCCGACTCGACTGGGGGAGTTCTGCATTTT. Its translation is CSVPDSTGGVLHF.

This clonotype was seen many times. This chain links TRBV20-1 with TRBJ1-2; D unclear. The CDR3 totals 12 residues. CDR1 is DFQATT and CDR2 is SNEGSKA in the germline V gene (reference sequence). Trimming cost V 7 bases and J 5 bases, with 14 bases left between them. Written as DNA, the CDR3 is TGCAGTGTGAAAGGGAGAGGGTATGGCTACACCTTC. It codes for CSVKGRGYGYTF.

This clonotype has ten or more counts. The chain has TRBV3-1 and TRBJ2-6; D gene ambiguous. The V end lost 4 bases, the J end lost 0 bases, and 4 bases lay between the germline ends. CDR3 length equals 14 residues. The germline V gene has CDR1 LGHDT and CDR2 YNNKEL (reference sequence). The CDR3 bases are TGTGCCAGCAGCCTGTTCTCTGGGGCCAACGTCCTGACTTTC. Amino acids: CASSLFSGANVLTF.

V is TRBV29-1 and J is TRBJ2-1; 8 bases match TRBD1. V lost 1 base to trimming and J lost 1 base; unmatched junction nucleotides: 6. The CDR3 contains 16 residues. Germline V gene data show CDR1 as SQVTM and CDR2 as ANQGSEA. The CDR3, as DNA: TGCAGCGTTGAAGCGGCGGACAGGGCGTCCTACAATGAGCAGTTCTTC. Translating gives CSVEAADRASYNEQFF.

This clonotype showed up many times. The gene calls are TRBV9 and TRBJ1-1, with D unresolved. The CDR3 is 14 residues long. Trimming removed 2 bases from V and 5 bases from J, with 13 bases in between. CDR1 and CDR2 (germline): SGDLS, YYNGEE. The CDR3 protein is CASSVKTVGTEAFF. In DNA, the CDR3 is TGTGCCAGCAGCGTTAAGACTGTGGGGACTGAAGCTTTCTTT.

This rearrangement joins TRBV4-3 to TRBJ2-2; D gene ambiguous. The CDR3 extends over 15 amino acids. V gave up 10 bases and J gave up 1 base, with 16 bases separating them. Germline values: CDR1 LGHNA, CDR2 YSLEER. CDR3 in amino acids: CATSGSYGNTGELFF. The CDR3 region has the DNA TGCGCCACATCCGGGTCTTATGGGAACACCGGGGAGCTGTTTTTT.

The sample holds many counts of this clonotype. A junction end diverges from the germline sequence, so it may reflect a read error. As DNA, the CDR3 is TGTGCCAGTAGCCGGAGACAACAGCCACAGCATTTT. This encodes CASSRRQQPQHF. This chain connects TRBV6-2 or TRBV6-3 to TRBJ1-5, with D unclear. The CDR3 runs to 12 residues. CDR1 is MNHEY and CDR2 is SVGEGT in the germline V gene.

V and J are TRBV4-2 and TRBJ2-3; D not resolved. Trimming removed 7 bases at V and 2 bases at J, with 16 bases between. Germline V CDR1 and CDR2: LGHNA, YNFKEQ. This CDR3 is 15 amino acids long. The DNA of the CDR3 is TGTGCCAGCATGACCGCGACATCAGACACAGATACGCAGTATTTT. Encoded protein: CASMTATSDTDTQYF.

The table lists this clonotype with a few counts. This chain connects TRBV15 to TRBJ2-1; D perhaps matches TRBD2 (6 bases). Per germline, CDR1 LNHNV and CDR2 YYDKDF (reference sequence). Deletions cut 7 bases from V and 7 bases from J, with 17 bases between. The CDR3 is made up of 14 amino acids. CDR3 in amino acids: CATTGGSLLNEQFF. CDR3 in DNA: TGTGCCACCACCGGGGGATCCTTGCTTAATGAGCAGTTCTTC.

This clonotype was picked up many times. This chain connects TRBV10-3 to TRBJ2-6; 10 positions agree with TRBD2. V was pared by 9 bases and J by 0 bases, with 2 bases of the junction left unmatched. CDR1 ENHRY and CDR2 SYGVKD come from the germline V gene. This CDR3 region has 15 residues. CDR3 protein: CAILAGASGANVLTF. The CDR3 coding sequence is TGTGCCATTCTAGCGGGGGCCTCTGGGGCCAACGTCCTGACTTTC.

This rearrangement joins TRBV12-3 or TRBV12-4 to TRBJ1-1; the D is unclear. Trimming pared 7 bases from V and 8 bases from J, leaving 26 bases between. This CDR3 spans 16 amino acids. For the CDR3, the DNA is TGTGCCAGCAAAGCACGAGTCGCGGGCGCGGGTGGGGAAGCTTTCTTT. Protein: CASKARVAGAGGEAFF.

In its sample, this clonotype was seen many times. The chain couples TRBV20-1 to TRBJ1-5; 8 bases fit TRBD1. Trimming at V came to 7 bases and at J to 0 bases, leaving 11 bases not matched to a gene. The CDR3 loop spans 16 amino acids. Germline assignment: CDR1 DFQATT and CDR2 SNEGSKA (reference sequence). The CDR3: CSGRSGGVFSNQPQHF. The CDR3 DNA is TGCAGTGGACGGTCAGGGGGCGTCTTTAGCAATCAGCCCCAGCATTTT.

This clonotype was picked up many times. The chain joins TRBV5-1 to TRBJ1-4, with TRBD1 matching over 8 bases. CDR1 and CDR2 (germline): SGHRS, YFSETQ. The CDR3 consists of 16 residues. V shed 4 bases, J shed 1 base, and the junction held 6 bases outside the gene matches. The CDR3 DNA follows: TGCGCCAGCAGCCGCGGACAGGGCGTAACTAATGAAAAACTGTTTTTT. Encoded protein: CASSRGQGVTNEKLFF. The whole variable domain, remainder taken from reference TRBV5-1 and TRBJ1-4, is KAGVTQTPRYLIKTRGQQVTLSCSPISGHRSVSWYQQTPGQGLQFLFEYFSETQRNKGNFPGRFSGRQFSNSRSEMNVSTLELGDSALYLCASSRGQGVTNEKLFFGSGTQLSVL.

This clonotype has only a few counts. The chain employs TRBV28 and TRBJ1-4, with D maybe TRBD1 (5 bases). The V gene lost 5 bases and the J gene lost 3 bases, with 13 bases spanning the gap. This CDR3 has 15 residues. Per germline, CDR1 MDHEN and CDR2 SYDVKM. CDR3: CASSKPGMANEKLFF. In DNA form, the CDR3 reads TGTGCCAGCAGTAAGCCAGGGATGGCTAATGAAAAACTGTTTTTT. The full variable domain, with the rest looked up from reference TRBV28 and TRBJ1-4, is DVKVTQSSRYLVKRTGEKVFLECVQDMDHENMFWYRQDPGLGLRLIYFSYDVKMKEKGDIPEGYSVSREKKERFSLILESASTNQTSMYLCASSKPGMANEKLFFGSGTQLSVL.